This T cell receptor beta chain came from a study of blood T cell repertoires in COVID-19. Turning to the study itself: Sites across the United States, Italy and Spain contributed samples from acute and convalescent COVID-19. PBMCs, B-cell-depleted T cells, or T cells provided the cDNA or gDNA that made up the material.

In the original processing: From reference gene primer amplification, estimates of nucleated cell counts were derived. Sequencing used immunoSEQ multiplex PCR; TCRdb keeps in-frame clones, though not all of them. That table is the source of V, J and clone size, and D and trimming were worked out from the DNA. Among about 45,000 clones listed, about 85% were seen once. Germline trimming cut 4 bases from V and 3 bases from J; bases unmatched to any gene: 8. The CDR3 extends over 15 amino acids. Germline assignment: CDR1 SGHDT and CDR2 YYEEEE. Input material: peripheral blood. The chain is built from TRBV5-6 and TRBJ1-1; 8 bases are a match to TRBD1. This TCR came from a woman aged 80 or over with acute or convalescent COVID-19. The CDR3 sequence is CASSPTGGVDTEAFF. The CDR3 bases are TGTGCCAGCAGCCCCACAGGGGGAGTGGACACTGAAGCTTTCTTT.